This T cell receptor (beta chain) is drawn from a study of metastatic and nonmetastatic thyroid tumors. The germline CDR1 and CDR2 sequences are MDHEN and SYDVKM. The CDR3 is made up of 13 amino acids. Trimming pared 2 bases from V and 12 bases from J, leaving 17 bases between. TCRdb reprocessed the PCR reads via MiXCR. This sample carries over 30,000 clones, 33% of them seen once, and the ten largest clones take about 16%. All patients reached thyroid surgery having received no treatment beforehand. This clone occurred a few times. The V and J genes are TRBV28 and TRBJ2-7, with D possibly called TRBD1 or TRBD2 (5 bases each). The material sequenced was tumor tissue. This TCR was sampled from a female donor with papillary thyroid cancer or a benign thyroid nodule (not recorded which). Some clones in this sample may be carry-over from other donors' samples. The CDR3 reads CASSLTGPLRVYF. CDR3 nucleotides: TGTGCCAGCAGTTTAACAGGCCCGCTGCGGGTGTACTTC.